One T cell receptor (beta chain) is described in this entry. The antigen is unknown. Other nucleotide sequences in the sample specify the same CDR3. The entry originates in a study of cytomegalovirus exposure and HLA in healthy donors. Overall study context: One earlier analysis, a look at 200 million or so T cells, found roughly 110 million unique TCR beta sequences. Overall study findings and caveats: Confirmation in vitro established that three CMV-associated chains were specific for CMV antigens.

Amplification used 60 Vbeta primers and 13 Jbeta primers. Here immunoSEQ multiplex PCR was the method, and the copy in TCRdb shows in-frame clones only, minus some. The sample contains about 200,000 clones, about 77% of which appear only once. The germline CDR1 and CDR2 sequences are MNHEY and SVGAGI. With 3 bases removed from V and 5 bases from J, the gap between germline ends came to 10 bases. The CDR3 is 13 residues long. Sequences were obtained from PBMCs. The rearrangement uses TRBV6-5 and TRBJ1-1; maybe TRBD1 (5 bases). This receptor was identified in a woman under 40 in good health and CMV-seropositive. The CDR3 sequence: CASSYSAGTEAFF. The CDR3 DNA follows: TGTGCCAGCAGTTATTCCGCAGGGACTGAAGCTTTCTTT.